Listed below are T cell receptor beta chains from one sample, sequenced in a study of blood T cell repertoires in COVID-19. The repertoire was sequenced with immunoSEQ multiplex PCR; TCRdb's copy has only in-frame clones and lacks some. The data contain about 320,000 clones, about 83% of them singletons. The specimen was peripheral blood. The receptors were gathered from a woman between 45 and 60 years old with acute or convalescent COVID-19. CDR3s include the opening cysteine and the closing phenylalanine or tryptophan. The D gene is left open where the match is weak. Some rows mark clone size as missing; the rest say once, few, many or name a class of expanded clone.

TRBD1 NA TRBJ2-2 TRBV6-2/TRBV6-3 TGTGCCAGCAGTTACCGGGACAGGGGCTACACCGGGGAGCTGTTTTTT CASSYRDRGYTGELFF
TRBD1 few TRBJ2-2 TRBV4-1 TGCGCCAGCAGCCCCCCCTTCCGGGACAGGGGGTCGAACACCGGGGAGCTGTTTTTT CASSPPFRDRGSNTGELFF
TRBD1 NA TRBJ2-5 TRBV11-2 TGTGCCAGCAGCCCTCGACAGGGGACGAGGGAGACCCAGTACTTC CASSPRQGTRETQYF
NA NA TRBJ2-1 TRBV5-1 TGCGCCAGCAGCTTTGACGGGAGCTCCTACAATGAGCAGTTCTTC CASSFDGSSYNEQFF
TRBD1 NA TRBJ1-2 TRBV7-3 TGTGCCAGCAGCTTAAGCACAGGGGACTATGGCTACACCTTC CASSLSTGDYGYTF
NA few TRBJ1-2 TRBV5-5 TGTGCCAGCAGCTTGAATCTAGACTATGGCTACACCTTC CASSLNLDYGYTF
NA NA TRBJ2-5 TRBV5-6 TGTGCCAGCAGCGCTATGGGGAGGGAGACCCAGTACTTC CASSAMGRETQYF
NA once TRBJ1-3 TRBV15 TGTGCCACCAGCAGAGAGGGAGCTGGAAACACCATATATTTT CATSREGAGNTIYF
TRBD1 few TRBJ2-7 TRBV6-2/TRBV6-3 TGTGCCAGCAGTTCCTTTGGGGACAGGGGAGCGAACGAGCAGTACTTC CASSSFGDRGANEQYF
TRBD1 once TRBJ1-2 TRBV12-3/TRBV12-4 TGTGCCACCCTCAGACAGGGTGGGGATGGCTACACCTTC CATLRQGGDGYTF
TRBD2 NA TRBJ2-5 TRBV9 TGTGCCAGCAGCCCCCTGGCGGGAGGTCAGGAGACCCAGTACTTC CASSPLAGGQETQYF
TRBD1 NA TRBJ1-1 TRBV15 TGTGCCACCAGCAGTGGGACAGCCGACGCCGGGGCTTTCTTT CATSSGTADAGAFF
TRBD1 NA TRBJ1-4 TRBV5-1 TGCGCCAGCAGCCTCGGACAGGGAGCGTTTCAGGGTGAAAAACTGTTTTTT CASSLGQGAFQGEKLFF
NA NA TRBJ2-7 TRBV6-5 TGTGCCAGCAGTTCCCCCGCGCGGGCTGGGCCAAGGGAGCAGTACTTC CASSSPARAGPREQYF
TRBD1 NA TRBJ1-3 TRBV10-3 TGTGCCATCAGTGGGGGACAGGGGTTTGGAAACACCATATATTTT CAISGGQGFGNTIYF
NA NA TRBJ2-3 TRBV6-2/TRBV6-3 TGTGCCAGCAGTTACCAAGCAGGGGGGTATACAGATACGCAGTATTTT CASSYQAGGYTDTQYF
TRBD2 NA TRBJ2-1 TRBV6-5 TGTGCCAGCACCTCACGCGGGAGCGAGCAGTTCTTC CASTSRGSEQFF
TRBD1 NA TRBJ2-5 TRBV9 TGTGCCAGCAGCCCCGGGACAGGAGAGACCCAGTACTTC CASSPGTGETQYF
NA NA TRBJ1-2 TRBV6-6 TGTGCCAGCAGGGGGACATTGGGAAACCACTTGCCCTTC CASRGTLGNHLPF
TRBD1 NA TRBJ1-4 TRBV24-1 TGTGCCACCAGTGACCCCGGGACAGAGAATGAAAAACTGTTTTTT CATSDPGTENEKLFF
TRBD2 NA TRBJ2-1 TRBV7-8 TGTGCCAGCAGCTTCGGGGAGGGGACTTACAATGAGCAGTTCTTC CASSFGEGTYNEQFF
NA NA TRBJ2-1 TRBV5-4 TGTGCCAGCAGCCGAACGACTAGTGTCAATGAGCAGTTCTTC CASSRTTSVNEQFF
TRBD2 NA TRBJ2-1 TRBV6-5 TGTGCCAGCAGGGCTAGCGGGGTCAATGAGCAGTTCTTC CASRASGVNEQFF
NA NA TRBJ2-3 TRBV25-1 TGTGCCAGCAGGGCTGAGGAACGGCCAGATACGCAGTATTTT CASRAEERPDTQYF
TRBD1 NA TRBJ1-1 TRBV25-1 TGTGCCAGCAGTGAATTCGCAGGGGGAGACACTGAAGCTTTCTTT CASSEFAGGDTEAFF
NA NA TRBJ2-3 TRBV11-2 TGTGCCAGCAGCTTAGACCTAGACCTTAGCACAGATACGCAGTATTTT CASSLDLDLSTDTQYF
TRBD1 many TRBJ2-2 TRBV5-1 TGCGCCAGCAGTGTGACAGGGACCACCGGGGAGCTGTTTTTT CASSVTGTTGELFF
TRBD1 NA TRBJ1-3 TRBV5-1 TGCGCCAGCAGCCCCGACAGGGGAACGACTGGAAACACCATATATTTT CASSPDRGTTGNTIYF
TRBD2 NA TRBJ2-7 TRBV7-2 TGTGCCAGCAGCGACGGGACTAGCGGGGACGTGTACGAGCAGTACTTC CASSDGTSGDVYEQYF
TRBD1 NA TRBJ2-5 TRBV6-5 TGTGCCAGCAGCCCGACAGGGATCAGCCAGACCCAGTACTTC CASSPTGISQTQYF
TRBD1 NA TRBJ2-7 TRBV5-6 TGTGCCAGCAGGTACCGGGACAGGGGTTACGAGCAGTACTTC CASRYRDRGYEQYF
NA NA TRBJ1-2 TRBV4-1 TGCGCCAGCAGCCAAGTCGGCGGGAAGTCTGGCTACACCTTC CASSQVGGKSGYTF
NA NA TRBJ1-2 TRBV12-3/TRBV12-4 TGTGCCAGCCGGACAGAACTCGTAGGTGGCTACACCTTC CASRTELVGGYTF
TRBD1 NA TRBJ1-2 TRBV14 TGTGCCAGCAGCCATAGTACAGCAGGGGGCCGATATGGCTACACCTTC CASSHSTAGGRYGYTF
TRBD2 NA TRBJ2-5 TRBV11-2 TGTGCCAGCAGCCCAGGGGGTGCGGCTAGCGGGAATTGGGAGACCCAGTACTTC CASSPGGAASGNWETQYF
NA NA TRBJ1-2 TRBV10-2 TGCGCCAGCAGTGGCAGAGGGTTAGAGCCTGGCTACACCTTC CASSGRGLEPGYTF
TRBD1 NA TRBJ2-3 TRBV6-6 TGTGCCAGCAGCTACCTCCCCACCCGGGACAGCCCTAGCACAGATACGCAGTATTTT CASSYLPTRDSPSTDTQYF
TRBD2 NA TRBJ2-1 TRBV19 TGTGCCAGTAGTACCTCAGGGACAGGGACTAGCGGGAGCTACAATGAGCAGTTCTTC CASSTSGTGTSGSYNEQFF
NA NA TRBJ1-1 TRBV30 TGTGCCTGGAGTGCCCTCGCGAACGAAGCTTTCTTT CAWSALANEAFF
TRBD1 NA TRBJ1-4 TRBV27 TGTGCCAGCAGTTTATTTAGTATGACAGGGAGCGAAAAACTGTTTTTT CASSLFSMTGSEKLFF
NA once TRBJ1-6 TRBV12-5 TGTGCTAGTGGGTCAACAGGGAGCTCCTATAATTCACCCCTCCACTTT CASGSTGSSYNSPLHF
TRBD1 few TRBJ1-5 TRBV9 TGTGCCAGCAGCGTAGAGGATGGGGACAGCCGGCCCCAGCATTTT CASSVEDGDSRPQHF
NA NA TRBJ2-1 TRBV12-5 TGTGCTAGTCTTAGCGGATCGTTGTGGGATGAGCAGTTCTTC CASLSGSLWDEQFF
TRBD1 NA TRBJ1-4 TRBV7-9 TGTGCCAGCAGCCTAAGACAGGGATTCGTGGAAAAACTGTTTTTT CASSLRQGFVEKLFF
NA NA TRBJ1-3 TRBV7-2 TGTGCCAGCAGCTTAGCCCAGGGTGGAAACACCATATATTTT CASSLAQGGNTIYF
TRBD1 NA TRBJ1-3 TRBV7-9 TGTGCCAGCAGCTTCCCTGACAGGGCAGACACCATATATTTT CASSFPDRADTIYF
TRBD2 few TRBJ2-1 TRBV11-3 TGTGCCAGCAGCTTCCGGGGGGGCTACTACAATGAGCAGTTCTTC CASSFRGGYYNEQFF
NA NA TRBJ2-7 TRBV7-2 TGTGCCAGCAGCTTCGGCAGGGGTTTACACGAGCAGTACTTC CASSFGRGLHEQYF
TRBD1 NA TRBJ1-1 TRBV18 TGTGCCAGCTCACGAAACAGGGGTAAGAATCCTGAAGCTTTCTTT CASSRNRGKNPEAFF
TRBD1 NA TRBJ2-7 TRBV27 TGTGCCAGCAGTTTCAGACAGGGCGCGGGCGAGCAGTACTTC CASSFRQGAGEQYF
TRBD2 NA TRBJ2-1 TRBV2 TGTGCCAGCAGCGCTGGACTAGCGGGGAACAATGAGCAGTTCTTC CASSAGLAGNNEQFF
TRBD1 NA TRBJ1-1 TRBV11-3 TGTGCCAGCTCAGGGGGGATAAACACTGAAGCTTTCTTT CASSGGINTEAFF
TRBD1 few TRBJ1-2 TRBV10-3 TGTGCCGCCGGCTGGACAGGCCCCAACACCTTC CAAGWTGPNTF
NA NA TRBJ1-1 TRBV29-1 TGCAGCGTTCTTGATACAGGTGGCCCGGCAGCTTTCTTT CSVLDTGGPAAFF
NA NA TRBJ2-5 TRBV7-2 TGTGCCAGCAGCCGGGGAGAGACCCAGTACTTC CASSRGETQYF
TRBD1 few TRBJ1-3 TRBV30 TGTGCCCGACAGGGAGAAACTGGAAACACCATATATTTT CARQGETGNTIYF